These 9 T cell receptor beta chains share one sample of origin, sequenced in a study of cytomegalovirus exposure and HLA in healthy donors. The PCR contained 60 Vbeta and 13 Jbeta primers. TCRdb's table, derived via immunoSEQ multiplex PCR, lists solely in-frame clones and lacks some. The table records roughly 150,000 clones, approximately 80% of them present only once. Input material: PBMCs. The source is a male donor in good health and CMV-seronegative.

The V gene is TRBV10-3, the J gene TRBJ1-5; 8 bases are a match to TRBD1. CDR1 and CDR2 from the germline V gene are ENHRY and SYGVKD. The J segment lost 4 bases and the V segment lost 6 bases, leaving 5 bases of the junction unmatched. This CDR3 is built from 14 residues. The CDR3 region is CAIRATGGNQPQHF. The CDR3 coding sequence is TGTGCCATCAGAGCCACAGGGGGAAATCAGCCCCAGCATTTT.

This clone turned up a few times. The chain recombines TRBV6-1 with TRBJ2-7; 9 nucleotides agree with TRBD2. The germline V gene has CDR1 MNHNS and CDR2 SASEGT. The junction had 9 bases not matched to a gene; V was cut back by 3 bases and J by 3 bases. This CDR3 contains 16 residues. The CDR3 nucleotides are TGTGCCAGCAGTGACGAGGGGGAGCGGGAGGACTACGAGCAGTACTTC. Its translation is CASSDEGEREDYEQYF.

The J gene is TRBJ1-1, the V gene TRBV7-9; D may be TRBD1 (6 bases). Looked up from germline, CDR1 is SEHNR and CDR2 is FQNEAQ (reference sequence). This CDR3 spans 14 amino acids. Trimming took off 5 bases at V and 3 bases at J, with 13 bases between the two ends. CDR3 loop: CASSLQGRDTEAFF. The CDR3 DNA is TGTGCCAGCAGCCTACAGGGAAGGGACACTGAAGCTTTCTTT.

The rearrangement uses TRBV28 and TRBJ1-6; D is perhaps TRBD1 (5 bases). Germline assignment: CDR1 MDHEN and CDR2 SYDVKM. V gave up 3 bases and J gave up 7 bases, with 13 bases separating them. CDR3 length equals 15 residues. As DNA, the CDR3 is TGTGCCAGCAGTTTCGTTGCAGGGTCCAATTCACCCCTCCACTTT. Encoded protein: CASSFVAGSNSPLHF. The full variable domain, its missing parts supplied by reference TRBV28 and TRBJ1-6, is DVKVTQSSRYLVKRTGEKVFLECVQDMDHENMFWYRQDPGLGLRLIYFSYDVKMKEKGDIPEGYSVSREKKERFSLILESASTNQTSMYLCASSFVAGSNSPLHFGNGTRLTVT.

In DNA form, the CDR3 reads TGTGCCAGCAGCTCCTATAATCGGAATGAGCAGTTCTTC. This codes for CASSSYNRNEQFF. The chain has TRBV7-2 and TRBJ2-1; no definite D call. Trimming pared 4 bases from V and 7 bases from J, leaving 11 bases between. Germline lookup yields CDR1 SGHTA and CDR2 FQGNSA. The CDR3 has 13 residues.

The chain couples TRBV19 to TRBJ1-4; 7 nucleotides align to TRBD1. Germline V gene data show CDR1 as LNHDA and CDR2 as SQIVND (reference sequence). There are 15 residues in the CDR3. V trimming: 6 bases; J trimming: 2 bases; junction bases outside the gene matches: 6. This CDR3 is CASSPLDRTNEKLFF. In DNA form, the CDR3 reads TGTGCCAGTAGCCCCTTGGACAGGACTAATGAAAAACTGTTTTTT. Drawing the rest from reference TRBV19 and TRBJ1-4, the complete variable domain is DGGITQSPKYLFRKEGQNVTLSCEQNLNHDAMYWYRQDPGQGLRLIYYSQIVNDFQKGDIAEGYSVSREKKESFPLTVTSAQKNPTAFYLCASSPLDRTNEKLFFGSGTQLSVL.

The CDR3 DNA reads as TGCGCCAGCAGCCAAGCGTCGCCGGTCGGAAACACCATATATTTT. Its translation: CASSQASPVGNTIYF. The V call is TRBV4-3, the J call TRBJ1-3; no clear D. Germline V CDR1 and CDR2: LGHNA, YSLEER. The CDR3 runs 15 residues. V shed 1 base and J shed 4 bases, with 11 bases lying between them.

CDR3 loop: CASSVGANTEAFF. In DNA form, the CDR3 reads TGTGCCAGCAGCGTCGGTGCCAACACTGAAGCTTTCTTT. This chain joins TRBV9 and TRBJ1-1; D not resolved. The germline V gene encodes CDR1 SGDLS and CDR2 YYNGEE. The V gene lost 2 bases and the J gene lost 2 bases, with 7 bases spanning the gap. This CDR3 region has 13 residues.

This rearrangement joins TRBV13 to TRBJ2-7, with 11 bases fitting TRBD2. V dropped 2 bases and J dropped 4; count of bases not matched to a gene: 10. This CDR3 region has 17 residues. Germline loops: CDR1 PRHDT, CDR2 FYEKMQ (reference sequence). The CDR3 loop reads CASSLRSRTSGRYEQYF. CDR3 bases: TGTGCCAGCAGCTTAAGGTCCCGAACTAGCGGGAGATACGAGCAGTACTTC.